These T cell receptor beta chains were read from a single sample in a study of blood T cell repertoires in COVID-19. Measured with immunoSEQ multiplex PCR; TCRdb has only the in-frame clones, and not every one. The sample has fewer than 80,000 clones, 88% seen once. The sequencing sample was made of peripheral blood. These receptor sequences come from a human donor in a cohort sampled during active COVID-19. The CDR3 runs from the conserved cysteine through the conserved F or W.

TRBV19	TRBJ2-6	CASSMGGYLSGANVLTF
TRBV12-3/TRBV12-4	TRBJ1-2	CASSPLAGVGYTF
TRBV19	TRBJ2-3	CASSAYRLARRGDTQYF
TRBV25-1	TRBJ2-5	CASSDQGMYQETQYF
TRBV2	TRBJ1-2	CASSGGFYGYTF
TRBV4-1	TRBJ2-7	CASSQLPSGRGDEQYF
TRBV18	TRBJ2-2	CASSRQGSGTGELFF
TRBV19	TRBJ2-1	CASSPHGTSGANEQFF
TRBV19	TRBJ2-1	CASTPSGTEGREQFF
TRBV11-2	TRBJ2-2	CASSPLQGGYGELFF
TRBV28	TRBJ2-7	CASSLHTGVGYEQYF
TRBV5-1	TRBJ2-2	CASSLDSAGELFF
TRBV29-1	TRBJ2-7	CSVRDRSTYEQYF
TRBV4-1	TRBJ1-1	CASSQAGQVNTEAFF
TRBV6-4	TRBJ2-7	CAKQGAGNPF
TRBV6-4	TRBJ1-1	CASSQQMNTEAFF
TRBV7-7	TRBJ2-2	CASSSGQGTHGELFF
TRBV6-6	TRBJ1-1	CASSYPETGSDTEAFF
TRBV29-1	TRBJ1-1	CSVNHGDTEAFF
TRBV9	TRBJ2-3	CASSLLAGGGIDTQYF
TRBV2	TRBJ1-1	CASSGTKINTEAFF
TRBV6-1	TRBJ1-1	CASSEAQGPMNTEAFF
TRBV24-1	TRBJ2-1	CATSDFTSTEQFF
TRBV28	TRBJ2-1	CASSLTREQFF
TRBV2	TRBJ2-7	CASSEGRGSHEQYF
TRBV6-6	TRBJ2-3	CASSYSQQGSTQYF
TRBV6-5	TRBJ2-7	CASSYSPGTGAEQYF
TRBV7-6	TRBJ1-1	CASSSPRMNTEAFF
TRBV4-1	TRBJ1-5	CASSLVRGMSNQPQHF
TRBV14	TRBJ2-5	CASSQILEGTQYF
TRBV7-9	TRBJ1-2	CASSTAAGTLYGYTF